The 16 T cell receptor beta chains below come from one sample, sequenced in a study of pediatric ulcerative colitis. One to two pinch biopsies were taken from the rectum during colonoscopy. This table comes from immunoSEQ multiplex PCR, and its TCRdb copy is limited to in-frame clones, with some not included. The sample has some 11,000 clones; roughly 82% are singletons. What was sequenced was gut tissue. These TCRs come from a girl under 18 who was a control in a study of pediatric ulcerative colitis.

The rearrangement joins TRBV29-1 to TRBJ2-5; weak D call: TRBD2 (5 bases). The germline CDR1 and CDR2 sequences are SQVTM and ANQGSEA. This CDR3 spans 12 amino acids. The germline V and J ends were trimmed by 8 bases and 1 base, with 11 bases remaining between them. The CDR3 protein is CSTKRAQETQYF. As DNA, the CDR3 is TGCAGCACGAAGAGGGCCCAAGAGACCCAGTACTTC.

In DNA, the CDR3 is TGTGCCAGCAGCCCGGGCCGGGAGACCCAGTACTTC. Amino acids: CASSPGRETQYF. The genes are TRBV9 and TRBJ2-5; no clear D gene. Germline V gene lookup returns CDR1 SGDLS and CDR2 YYNGEE. Trimming pared 4 bases from V and 5 bases from J, leaving 9 bases between. The CDR3 is 12 residues long. Looking up the rest from reference TRBV9 and TRBJ2-5 gives the full variable domain: DSGVTQTPKHLITATGQRVTLRCSPRSGDLSVYWYQQSLDQGLQFLIQYYNGEERAKGNILERFSAQQFPDLHSELNLSSLELGDSALYFCASSPGRETQYFGPGTRLLVL.

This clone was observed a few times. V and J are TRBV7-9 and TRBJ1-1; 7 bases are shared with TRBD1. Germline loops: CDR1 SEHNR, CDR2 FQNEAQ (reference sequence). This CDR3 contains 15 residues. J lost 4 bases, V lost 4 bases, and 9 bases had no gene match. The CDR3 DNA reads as TGTGCCAGCAGCTCTCAGGGGGTCGGAGGCACTGAAGCTTTCTTT. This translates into CASSSQGVGGTEAFF.

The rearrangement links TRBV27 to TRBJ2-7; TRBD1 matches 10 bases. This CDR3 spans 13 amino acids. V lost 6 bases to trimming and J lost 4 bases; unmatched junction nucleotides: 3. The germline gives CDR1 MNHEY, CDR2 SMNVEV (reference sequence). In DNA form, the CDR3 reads TGTGCCAGCAGCACGGGACAGGGGTACGAGCAGTACTTC. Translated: CASSTGQGYEQYF.

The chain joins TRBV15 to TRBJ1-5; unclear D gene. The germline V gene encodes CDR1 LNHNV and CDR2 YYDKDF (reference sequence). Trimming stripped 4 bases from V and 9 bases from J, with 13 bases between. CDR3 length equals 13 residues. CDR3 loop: CATSMGRSTPQHF. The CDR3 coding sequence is TGTGCCACCAGCATGGGGAGGAGTACGCCCCAGCATTTT.

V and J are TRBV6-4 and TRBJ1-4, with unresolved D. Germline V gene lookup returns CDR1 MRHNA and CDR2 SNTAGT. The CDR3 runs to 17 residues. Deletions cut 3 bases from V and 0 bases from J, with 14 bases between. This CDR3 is CASSEPFAGPTNEKLFF. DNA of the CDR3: TGTGCCAGCAGTGAGCCCTTCGCCGGTCCAACTAATGAAAAACTGTTTTTT.

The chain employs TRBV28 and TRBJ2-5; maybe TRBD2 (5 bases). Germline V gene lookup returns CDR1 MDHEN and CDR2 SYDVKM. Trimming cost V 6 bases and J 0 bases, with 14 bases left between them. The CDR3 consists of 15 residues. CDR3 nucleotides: TGTGCCAGCAGCTTGTGGGTCGGGAACCAAGAGACCCAGTACTTC. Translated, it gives CASSLWVGNQETQYF.

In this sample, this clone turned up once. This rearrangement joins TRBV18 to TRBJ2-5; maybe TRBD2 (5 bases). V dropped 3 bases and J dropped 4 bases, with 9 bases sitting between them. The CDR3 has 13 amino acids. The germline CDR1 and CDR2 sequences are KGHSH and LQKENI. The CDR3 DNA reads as TGTGCCAGCTCACCGCCCACTAGAGAGACCCAGTACTTC. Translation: CASSPPTRETQYF.

CDR3 bases: TGTGCCAGCAGGTCAGGACTAGCGGGAACAGATACGCAGTATTTT. Translation gives CASRSGLAGTDTQYF. The chain is built from TRBV6-5 and TRBJ2-3; 12 nucleotides agree with TRBD2. The germline V gene encodes CDR1 MNHEY and CDR2 SVGAGI. V shed 6 bases and J 3 bases; nucleotides not matched to a gene: 4. This CDR3 region has 15 residues.

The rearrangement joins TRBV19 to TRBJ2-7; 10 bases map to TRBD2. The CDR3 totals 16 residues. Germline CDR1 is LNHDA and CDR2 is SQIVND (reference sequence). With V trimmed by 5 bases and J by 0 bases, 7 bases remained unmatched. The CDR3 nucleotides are TGTGCCAGTAGTTTCATAGCGGGAGGCCTCTCCTACGAGCAGTACTTC. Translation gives CASSFIAGGLSYEQYF. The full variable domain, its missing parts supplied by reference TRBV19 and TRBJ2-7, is DGGITQSPKYLFRKEGQNVTLSCEQNLNHDAMYWYRQDPGQGLRLIYYSQIVNDFQKGDIAEGYSVSREKKESFPLTVTSAQKNPTAFYLCASSFIAGGLSYEQYFGPGTRLTVT.

The CDR3 is CASSSSRDRLDYGYTF. The CDR3 region has the DNA TGTGCCAGCAGCTCATCCCGGGACAGGCTCGACTATGGCTACACCTTC. The chain recombines TRBV7-9 with TRBJ1-2, with 8 bases identical to TRBD1. The CDR3 length is 16 residues. Germline V gene sequence: CDR1 SEHNR, CDR2 FQNEAQ (reference sequence). V was clipped by 4 bases and J by 3 bases; unmatched bases: 10.

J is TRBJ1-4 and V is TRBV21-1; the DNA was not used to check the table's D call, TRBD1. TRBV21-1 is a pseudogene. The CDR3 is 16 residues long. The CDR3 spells CASSLDRVSTNEKLFF. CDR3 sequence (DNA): TGTGCCAGCAGCCTAGACAGGGTTTCAACTAATGAAAAACTGTTTTTT.

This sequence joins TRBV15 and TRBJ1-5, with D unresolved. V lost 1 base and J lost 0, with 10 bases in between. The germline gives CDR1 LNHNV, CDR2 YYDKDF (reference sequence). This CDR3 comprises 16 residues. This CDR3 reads CATSRARVYSNQPQHF. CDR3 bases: TGTGCCACCAGCAGAGCGAGGGTTTATAGCAATCAGCCCCAGCATTTT.

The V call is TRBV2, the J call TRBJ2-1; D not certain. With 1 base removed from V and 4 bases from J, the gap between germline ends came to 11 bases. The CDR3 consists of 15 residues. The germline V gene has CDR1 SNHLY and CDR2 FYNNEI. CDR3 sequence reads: CASSEGLFPYNEQFF. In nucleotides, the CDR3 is TGTGCCAGCAGTGAAGGACTTTTCCCTTACAATGAGCAGTTCTTC.

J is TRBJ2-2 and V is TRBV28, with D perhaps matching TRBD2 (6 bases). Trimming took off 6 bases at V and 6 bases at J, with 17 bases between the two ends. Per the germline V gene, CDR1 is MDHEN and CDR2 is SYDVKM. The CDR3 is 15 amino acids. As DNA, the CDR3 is TGTGCCAGCAGAAAGGGGTGGGGGGACTCCGGGGAGCTGTTTTTT. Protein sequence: CASRKGWGDSGELFF.

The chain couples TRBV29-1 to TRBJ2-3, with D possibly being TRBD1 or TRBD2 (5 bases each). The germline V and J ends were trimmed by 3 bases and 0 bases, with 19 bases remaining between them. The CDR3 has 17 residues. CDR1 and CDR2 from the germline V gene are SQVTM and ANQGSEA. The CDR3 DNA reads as TGCAGCGTTGATCCCCTTAGGGGAGTGGGCAGCACAGATACGCAGTATTTT. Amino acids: CSVDPLRGVGSTDTQYF.